The present entry profiles one T cell receptor (beta chain) with its context. The antigen is not known. The record originates from a study of identical twins. General study results and limits: Within beta out-of-frame sequences, the excess sharing observed between twins was weaker. The more abundant beta clonotypes in cord blood had fewer insertions, and memory repertoires did not show this. Out-of-frame alpha sequences shared by twins were enriched for low generation probability.

Addition of a universal primer site occurred through template switching, and cDNA carried unique molecular identifiers. From the 5' RACE reads, TCRdb called clonotypes with MiXCR, one entry per CDR3 protein. The repertoire holds fewer than 550,000 distinct CDR3 sequences, with roughly 13% as singletons. The same data also contributed to another study, on yellow fever vaccine responses in identical twins.

Sequenced sample: CD4+ T cells sorted from blood. This TCR was recovered from a woman between 18 and 29 years old in good health.

The CDR3 DNA reads TGTGCCACCAGCAGAAGTTTCAGTGGTCCAGCGGGAACACAAGAGACCCAGTACTTC. The encoded protein is CATSRSFSGPAGTQETQYF. The chain carries TRBV15 and TRBJ2-5; the match to TRBD2 covers 7 bases. Germline values: CDR1 LNHNV, CDR2 YYDKDF (reference sequence). This CDR3 has 19 amino acids. J was trimmed by 2 bases and V by 2 bases; bases with no gene match: 17.